Listed here are 14 T cell receptor beta chains from one sample, sequenced in a study of CXCR3-negative and CXCR3-positive naive CD8 T cells. The antigens of these receptors remain unknown. In preparing the TRB cDNA libraries, 5' RACE with UMI labels was used. No DNA is given; TCRdb re-called the 5' RACE reads and lists each CDR3 protein once. The listing contains over 50,000 distinct CDR3 sequences. General study results and limits: Greater hydrophobicity was found in TRB CDR3s of CXCR3-positive naive cells than of CXCR3-negative naive cells.

The sequenced sample consisted of naive CXCR3+ CD8+ T cells from blood. Subset: CD45RO-CCR7+CD27+CD95- naive CD8+ T cells expressing CXCR3 (TNR3+). The receptors were sampled from a human donor in good health. Some clones in this sample may be carry-over from other donors' samples.

The V gene is TRBV20-1, the J gene TRBJ2-5. This CDR3 has 15 residues. Germline V gene sequence: CDR1 DFQATT, CDR2 SNEGSKA (reference sequence). The CDR3 region is CSARAGLYARETQYF.

V is TRBV20-1 and J is TRBJ1-1. This CDR3 contains 17 residues. Germline CDR1 DFQATT, CDR2 SNEGSKA (reference sequence). CDR3 amino acids: CSARDVRPTLLNTEAFF.

This chain uses TRBV7-9 with TRBJ2-7; with no DNA, the TCRdb D assignment of TRBD2 cannot be verified. The CDR3 contains 15 residues. In germline, CDR1 is SEHNR, CDR2 FQNEAQ (reference sequence). CDR3 sequence: CASSSPDHGHYEQYF.

This chain connects TRBV5-6 to TRBJ2-7; the TRBD1 assignment by TCRdb is unverifiable without DNA. Germline values: CDR1 SGHDT, CDR2 YYEEEE. The CDR3 contains 16 residues. This CDR3 reads CASSHLFDGTSTRQYF.

The gene calls are TRBV6-5 and TRBJ2-7; the D gene TCRdb calls, TRBD1, cannot be checked with no DNA. The CDR3 is 15 amino acids. Germline CDR1 and CDR2: MNHEY and SVGAGI. This chain's CDR3 is CASSYVGQSSYEQYF.

The rearrangement links TRBV7-2 to TRBJ1-2; as DNA is missing, the TRBD1 call by TCRdb cannot be tested. The CDR3 spans 14 residues. Germline lookup yields CDR1 SGHTA and CDR2 FQGNSA. The CDR3 sequence: CASSPPGANYGYTF.

The chain carries TRBV28 and TRBJ2-5; TCRdb's D call, TRBD1, is unchecked because there is no DNA. Germline assignment: CDR1 MDHEN and CDR2 SYDVKM. The length of the CDR3 is 13 residues. Here the CDR3 reads CASSPPHKETQYF.

The V gene is TRBV7-3, the J gene TRBJ1-1; the D call from TCRdb, TRBD1, cannot be confirmed without DNA. The V gene's germline CDR1 is SGHTA and CDR2 FQGTGA. CDR3 length equals 15 residues. The CDR3 protein is CASSSVGQLNTEAFF.

V is TRBV28 and J is TRBJ2-3; no DNA is available, so the TRBD1 call from TCRdb remains unchecked. In germline, CDR1 is MDHEN, CDR2 SYDVKM. The CDR3 length is 15 residues. This CDR3 reads CASSLFPGATDTQYF.

The rearrangement joins TRBV13 to TRBJ2-7; TCRdb indicates TRBD1, and absent DNA this call remains unverified. This CDR3 is 14 amino acids long. CDR1 and CDR2 (germline): PRHDT, FYEKMQ (reference sequence). The chain's CDR3 is CASSAGGTSYEQYF.

The rearrangement links TRBV7-9 to TRBJ1-2; there is no DNA to check the TCRdb D call of TRBD1. This CDR3 region has 13 residues. The germline gives CDR1 SEHNR, CDR2 FQNEAQ (reference sequence). The CDR3 loop is CASSSHQTVSYTF.

The chain recombines TRBV4-2 with TRBJ2-3; TCRdb's D gene call, TRBD1, goes unchecked for lack of DNA. CDR1 is LGHNA and CDR2 is YNFKEQ in the germline V gene. The CDR3 is 16 residues long. The CDR3: CASSQDPGAGGDTQYF.

The genes are TRBV6-2 or TRBV6-3 and TRBJ2-3; the TRBD1 assignment by TCRdb is unverifiable without DNA. CDR1 is MNHEY and CDR2 is SVGEGT in the germline V gene. The CDR3 has 15 residues. CDR3 region: CASSTGTGTTDTQYF.

The CDR3 reads CSARWWVSDEQFF. The V gene is TRBV20-1, the J gene TRBJ2-1. This CDR3 spans 13 amino acids. Germline V gene data show CDR1 as DFQATT and CDR2 as SNEGSKA (reference sequence).